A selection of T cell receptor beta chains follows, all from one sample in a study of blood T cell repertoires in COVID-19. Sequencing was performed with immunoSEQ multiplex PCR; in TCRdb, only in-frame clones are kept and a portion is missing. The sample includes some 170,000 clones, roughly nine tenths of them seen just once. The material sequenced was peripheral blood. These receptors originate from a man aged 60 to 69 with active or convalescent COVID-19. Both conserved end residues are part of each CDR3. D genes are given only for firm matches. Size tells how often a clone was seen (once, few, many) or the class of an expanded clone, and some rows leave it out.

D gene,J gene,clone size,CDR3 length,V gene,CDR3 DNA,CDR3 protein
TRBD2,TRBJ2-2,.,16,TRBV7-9,TGTGCCAGCAGCTTATGGCAGACTAGCACGACCGGGGAGCTGTTTTTT,CASSLWQTSTTGELFF
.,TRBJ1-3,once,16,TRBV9,TGTGCCAGCAGCCCTCGGGGGGTCCGGGGCGGAAACACCATATATTTT,CASSPRGVRGGNTIYF
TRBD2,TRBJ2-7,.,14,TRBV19,TGTGCCAGTAGTAGCGGGGGGGCCCTGAACGAGCAGTACTTC,CASSSGGALNEQYF
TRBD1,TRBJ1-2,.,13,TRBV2,TGTGCCAGCAACCTACAGGGGGCAAAGGGCTACACCTTC,CASNLQGAKGYTF
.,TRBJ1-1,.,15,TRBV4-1,TGCGCCAGCAGCCAAGATGGAACGCGGGACACTGAAGCTTTCTTT,CASSQDGTRDTEAFF
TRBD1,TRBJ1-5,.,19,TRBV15,TGTGCCACCAGCAGAGTTGGGACAGGGGGCGCTCGGGGCAATCAGCCCCAGCATTTT,CATSRVGTGGARGNQPQHF
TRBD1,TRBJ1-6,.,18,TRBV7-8,TGTGCCAGCAGCTTGACAGGGTGGCCCAGCTCCTATAATTCACCCCTCCACTTT,CASSLTGWPSSYNSPLHF
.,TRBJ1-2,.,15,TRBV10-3,TGTGCCATCAGTGACGGGGTCAGGAAAGACTATGGCTACACCTTC,CAISDGVRKDYGYTF
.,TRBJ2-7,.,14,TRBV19,TGTGCCAGTAGTTATTTCAGGGGACCTTACGAGCAGTACTTC,CASSYFRGPYEQYF
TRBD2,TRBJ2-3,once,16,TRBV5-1,TGCGCCAGCAGCTTGGGTGAAGCGGGGACCACAGATACGCAGTATTTT,CASSLGEAGTTDTQYF
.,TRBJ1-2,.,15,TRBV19,TGTGCCAGTAGTATCTCGGGCCAGGGGAACTATGGCTACACCTTC,CASSISGQGNYGYTF
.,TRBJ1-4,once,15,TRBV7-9,TGTGCCAGCAGCTTAAGGACAGTAACTAATGAAAAACTGTTTTTT,CASSLRTVTNEKLFF
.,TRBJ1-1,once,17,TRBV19,TGTGCCAGTAGTATAGTCGGCAGACTGATCATGAACACTGAAGCTTTCTTT,CASSIVGRLIMNTEAFF
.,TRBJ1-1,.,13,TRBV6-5,TGTGCCAGCAGTTCTCGGACAAAGGGTGAAGCTTTCTTT,CASSSRTKGEAFF
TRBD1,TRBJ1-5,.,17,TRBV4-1,TGCGCCAGCAGCCAAGGAGGGGACAGGGGGCTGAATCAGCCCCAGCATTTT,CASSQGGDRGLNQPQHF
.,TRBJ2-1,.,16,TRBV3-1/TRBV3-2,TGTGCCAGCAGCCAAGAGAAGCGCAGCTCCTACAATGAGCAGTTCTTC,CASSQEKRSSYNEQFF
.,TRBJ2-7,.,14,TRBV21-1,TGTGCCAGCAGGGTACCGGACAGACACTACGAGCAGTACTTC,CASRVPDRHYEQYF
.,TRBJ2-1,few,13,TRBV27,TGTGCCAGCAGCTCCCGGGGGTTAGATGAGCAGTTCTTC,CASSSRGLDEQFF
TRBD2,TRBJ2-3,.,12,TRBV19,TGTGCCAGTAGGGCGGGGGGAGATACGCAGTATTTT,CASRAGGDTQYF
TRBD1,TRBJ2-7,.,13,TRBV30,TGTGCCTTACACCGGGACAGGGGCTACGAGCAGTACTTC,CALHRDRGYEQYF
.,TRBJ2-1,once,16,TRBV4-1,TGCGCCAGCAGCCAAGATATCACAGGAGAATACAATGAGCAGTTCTTC,CASSQDITGEYNEQFF
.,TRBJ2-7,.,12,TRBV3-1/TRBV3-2,TGTGCCAGCAGCCAAGAGGCGGGACCCCAGTACTTC,CASSQEAGPQYF
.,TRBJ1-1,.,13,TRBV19,TGTGCCAGTAGGGCCTCATACAACACTGAAGCTTTCTTT,CASRASYNTEAFF
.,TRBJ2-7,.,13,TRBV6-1,TGTGCCAGCAGTGAAGACAGGAGTTACGAGCAGTACTTC,CASSEDRSYEQYF
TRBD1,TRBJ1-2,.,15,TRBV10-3,TGTGCCATCAGTGAACATCCGACAGGGAGTGATGGCTACACCTTC,CAISEHPTGSDGYTF
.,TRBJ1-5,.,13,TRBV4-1,TGCGCCAGCAGCCAACCCAGGGTCCAGCCCCAGCATTTT,CASSQPRVQPQHF
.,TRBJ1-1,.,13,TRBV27,TGTGCCAGCAGTTTAGTTGGGGGGGCTGAAGCTTTCTTT,CASSLVGGAEAFF
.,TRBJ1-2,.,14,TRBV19,TGTGCCAGTAGTCAAACGGGGGTGAACTATGGCTACACCTTC,CASSQTGVNYGYTF
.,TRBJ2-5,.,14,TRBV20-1,TGCAGTGCTAGTACGGCTACCGCGGGGGAGACCCAGTACTTC,CSASTATAGETQYF
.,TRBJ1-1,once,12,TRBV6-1,TGTGCCAGCAGTGAAACAGGAACTGAAGCTTTCTTT,CASSETGTEAFF
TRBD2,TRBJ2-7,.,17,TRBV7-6,TGTGCCAGCAGCTTAAGTTTTGGGACTAGCGGGATCTACGAGCAGTACTTC,CASSLSFGTSGIYEQYF
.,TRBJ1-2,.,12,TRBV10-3,TGTGCCATCAGTGAGTCGAACAGGGCCTACACCTTC,CAISESNRAYTF
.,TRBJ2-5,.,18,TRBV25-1,TGTGCCAGCAGTCTCCCCCTCCAAGTTACAGGCTCACAAGAGACCCAGTACTTC,CASSLPLQVTGSQETQYF
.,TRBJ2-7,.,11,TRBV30,TGTGCCTGGAGTCACGCGGTCGAGCAGTACTTC,CAWSHAVEQYF
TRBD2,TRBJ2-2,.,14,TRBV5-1,TGCGCCAGCAGCCGGGGGACTAGCCCCGGGGAGCTGTTTTTT,CASSRGTSPGELFF
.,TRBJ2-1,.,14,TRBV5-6,TGTGCCAGCAGAGGACAGATATCCTACAATGAGCAGTTCTTC,CASRGQISYNEQFF
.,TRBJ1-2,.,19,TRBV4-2,TGTGCCAGCAGCCAAGCGGGGACATATTATACCCCCACTAACTATGGCTACACCTTC,CASSQAGTYYTPTNYGYTF
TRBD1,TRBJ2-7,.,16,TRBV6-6,TGTGCCAGCAGTTACAGTGGACAGGGGACCGTCTACGAGCAGTACTTC,CASSYSGQGTVYEQYF
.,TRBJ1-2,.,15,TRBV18,TGTGCCAGCTCACCACAGGGGCCTAATAACTATGGCTACACCTTC,CASSPQGPNNYGYTF
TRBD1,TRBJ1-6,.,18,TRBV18,TGTGCCAGCTCACCAAAGGCGACAGGGAGCTCCTATAATTCACCCCTCCACTTT,CASSPKATGSSYNSPLHF
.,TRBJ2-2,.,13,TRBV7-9,TGTGCCAGCATCCAGGGGTGGACCGGGGAGCTGTTTTTT,CASIQGWTGELFF
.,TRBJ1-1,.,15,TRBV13,TGTGCCAGCAGCCCTCCCAGGGCAGGGAGGACTGAAGCTTTCTTT,CASSPPRAGRTEAFF
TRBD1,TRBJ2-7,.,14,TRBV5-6,TGTGCCAGCAGCCGACAGGGCCCTACCTACGAGCAGTACTTC,CASSRQGPTYEQYF
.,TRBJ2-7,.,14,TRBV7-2,TGTGCCAGCAGCAGGGGACAAGGGGTCTACGAGCAGTACTTC,CASSRGQGVYEQYF
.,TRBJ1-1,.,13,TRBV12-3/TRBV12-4,TGTGCCAGCAGTAGATACACGGGAACCGAAGCTTTCTTT,CASSRYTGTEAFF
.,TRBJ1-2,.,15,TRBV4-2,TGTGCCAGCAGCCAAGCATCCGACGGACTCACGGGCTACACCTTC,CASSQASDGLTGYTF